This T cell receptor (beta chain) was recorded in a study of T-cell memory formation after mild COVID-19. Across the whole study: Largely donor-specific sequence clusters came from two donors. Study outcomes and limitations: The authors did not confirm SARS-CoV-2 specificity of second-wave clones peaking day 37.

TCRdb re-called the 5' RACE reads with MiXCR, one entry per CDR3 protein. The table has fewer than 600,000 distinct CDR3 sequences, about 20% seen once; the top ten hold around 8.4%. The CDR3 runs to 16 residues. J gave up 4 bases and V 4 bases, and 8 bases lay outside the gene matches. The germline V gene has CDR1 SGHVS and CDR2 FQNEAQ. The table lists this clonotype with a few counts. Its antigen is unidentified. This chain joins TRBV7-8 and TRBJ2-3; 10 nucleotides agree with TRBD2. The TCR originated in an adult woman who had mild COVID-19 (a few samples of this study predate the infection). Cell type and time point are not known. Sequencing was carried out using PBMCs or a T cell subset sorted from them (not recorded which). The CDR3 region has the DNA TGTGCCAGCAGCTCCGACATAGCGGGGGGTTCAGATACGCAGTATTTT. Translation gives CASSSDIAGGSDTQYF. Variable domain in full (rest from reference TRBV7-8 and TRBJ2-3): GAGVSQSPRYKVAKRGQDVALRCDPISGHVSLFWYQQALGQGPEFLTYFQNEAQLDKSGLPSDRFFAERPEGSVSTLKIQRTQQEDSAVYLCASSSDIAGGSDTQYFGPGTRLTVL.